The clone carrying this TCR beta chain was counted between two and nine times. Its specificity is unknown. V lost 6 bases and J lost 0; bases outside the gene matches: 7. There are 15 residues in the CDR3. CDR1 KGHSH and CDR2 LQKENI come from the germline V gene. CD45RO/CCR7/CD25/CD127/CD95/CD27 staining was used to isolate CD4+ naive, central memory, regulatory and stem cell-like memory cells by sorting. The data are from a study of beta chain features in type 1 diabetes. Study-level results: Fewer insertions but more deletions were seen at VDJ junctions in type 1 diabetes patients. Unsettled here was the matter of whether HLA type influences TCRB rearrangement. Significant though moderate, a shortening of TCRB CDR3s appeared in all four CD4+ subsets of Type 1 diabetes patients.

Sequenced material consisted of expressed TCRB transcripts (all of the isolated RNA was reverse transcribed). Profiling relied on immunoSEQ multiplex PCR, and the TCRdb table lists in-frame clones only, not all of them. The repertoire holds hundreds of thousands of clones, with around 15% as singletons. The sample was naive CD4+ T cells from blood. The J gene is TRBJ2-5, the V gene TRBV18, with 7 bases matching TRBD1. This clonotype was sampled from a man between 18 and 35 years old with type 1 diabetes. The DNA of the CDR3 is TGTGCCAGCTCCCCAGGGACAGCAAACCAAGAGACCCAGTACTTC. This translates into CASSPGTANQETQYF.